Each of the 22 T cell receptor beta chains below was sequenced from the same sample in a study of early stage breast cancer tumors. The protocol was immunoSEQ multiplex PCR, while the TCRdb copy is restricted to in-frame clones and leaves out a portion. The data hold approximately 3,500 clones, with 65% to 75% observed a single time. The sequenced sample consisted of breast tumor tissue. These receptors all come from a person aged 35 to 50 with breast cancer.

V and J are TRBV7-9 and TRBJ2-3; possible D gene TRBD2, 6 bases. Looked up from germline, CDR1 is SEHNR and CDR2 is FQNEAQ (reference sequence). The CDR3 runs to 18 residues. V gave up 4 bases and J gave up 1 base, with 21 bases separating them. The DNA for the CDR3 is TGTGCCAGCAGCTCAATAGTGGGCGGCGGGGAACGCACAGATACGCAGTATTTT. Encoded protein: CASSSIVGGGERTDTQYF.

This chain joins TRBV4-2 and TRBJ1-2; the D is unclear. The CDR3 is made up of 15 amino acids. The germline CDR1 and CDR2 sequences are LGHNA and YNFKEQ. V shed 5 bases and J shed 2 bases, with 15 bases lying between them. The CDR3 DNA follows: TGTGCCAGCAGCTTGGTCGAGGAGTTCAACTATGGCTACACCTTC. It yields the protein CASSLVEEFNYGYTF.

V is TRBV11-3 and J is TRBJ1-1; D is perhaps TRBD1 (6 bases). Germline assignment: CDR1 SGHNT and CDR2 YENEEA. The V and J ends lost 4 bases and 0 bases respectively, with 15 bases between them. The CDR3 extends over 16 amino acids. CDR3 protein: CASSSTTGSMNTEAFF. The CDR3 DNA reads TGTGCCAGCAGCTCAACGACAGGTTCGATGAACACTGAAGCTTTCTTT.

Only a few counts were recorded for this clone. This sequence joins TRBV5-4 and TRBJ2-7; TRBD2 agrees at 16 bases. V shed 3 bases, J shed 3 bases, and the junction held 9 bases outside the gene matches. Germline CDR1 and CDR2: SGHNT and YYREEE (reference sequence). The CDR3 sequence is 18 residues long. CDR3 residues: CASSYGTSGRASVYEQYF. The DNA for the CDR3 is TGTGCCAGCAGCTACGGGACTAGCGGGAGGGCCTCTGTCTACGAGCAGTACTTC.

This sequence joins TRBV7-8 and TRBJ1-6; a possible D gene is TRBD1 (5 bases). CDR1 and CDR2 (germline): SGHVS, FQNEAQ. This CDR3 contains 15 residues. With 5 bases removed from V and 10 bases from J, the gap between germline ends came to 18 bases. The CDR3 DNA follows: TGTGCCAGCAGCCGTGTGGGGGAGGCCGACTCACCCCTCCACTTT. Protein sequence: CASSRVGEADSPLHF.

This chain connects TRBV29-1 to TRBJ1-1; D is possibly TRBD1 (5 bases). Germline assignment: CDR1 SQVTM and CDR2 ANQGSEA. The CDR3 extends over 13 amino acids. Trimming removed 4 bases at V and 4 bases at J, with 13 bases between. DNA for the CDR3: TGCAGCGTTGTTAGGGGCGCGGGCACTGAAGCTTTCTTT. It encodes CSVVRGAGTEAFF.

The chain links TRBV19 to TRBJ2-1; no clear D gene. CDR1 LNHDA and CDR2 SQIVND come from the germline V gene (reference sequence). The CDR3 has 13 amino acids. V lost 4 bases to trimming and J lost 6 bases, with 10 bases between them. CDR3 sequence reads: CASSSAAFNEQFF. The CDR3 DNA sequence: TGTGCCAGTAGTAGCGCCGCCTTCAATGAGCAGTTCTTC.

The table lists this clone with a few counts. This rearrangement joins TRBV27 to TRBJ1-1, with D unresolved. Trimming pared 5 bases from V and 4 bases from J, leaving 17 bases between. CDR1 and CDR2 (germline): MNHEY, SMNVEV (reference sequence). This CDR3 comprises 15 residues. CDR3 loop: CASSQDPRKGTEAFF. CDR3 DNA sequence: TGTGCCAGCAGTCAGGACCCCAGGAAGGGCACTGAAGCTTTCTTT.

This chain's CDR3 is CATSRVRGGVSSLETQYF. The CDR3 region has the DNA TGTGCCACCAGCAGAGTCCGGGGAGGGGTGTCTAGCCTGGAGACCCAGTACTTC. V and J are TRBV15 and TRBJ2-5; TRBD2 matches at 7 bases. Germline CDR1 reads LNHNV; CDR2 reads YYDKDF (reference sequence). The CDR3 has 18 amino acids. V trimming: 1 base; J trimming: 5 bases; junction bases outside the gene matches: 16.

This clone was picked up one time. The V and J genes are TRBV30 and TRBJ2-7; 7 bases match TRBD2. The CDR3 spans 15 residues. V trimming: 3 bases; J trimming: 2 bases; junction bases outside the gene matches: 10. Germline V gene data show CDR1 as GTSNPN and CDR2 as SVGIG (reference sequence). CDR3 in amino acids: CAWSGFGGGPYEQYF. In DNA form, the CDR3 reads TGTGCCTGGAGCGGGTTTGGGGGAGGGCCCTACGAGCAGTACTTC.

A single count supports this clone. The chain is built from TRBV6-6 and TRBJ1-2, with 9 positions matching TRBD1. The junction had 8 bases not matched to a gene; V was cut back by 5 bases and J by 4 bases. The germline V gene has CDR1 MNHNY and CDR2 SVGAGI (reference sequence). This CDR3 comprises 15 residues. CDR3 nucleotides: TGTGCCAGCAGTCCCGGGACAGGGAGGAGCTATGGCTACACCTTC. Its protein product is CASSPGTGRSYGYTF.

The chain employs TRBV15 and TRBJ2-7; a weak D match, TRBD2 (6 bases). V lost 0 bases to trimming and J lost 0 bases, with 9 bases between them. This CDR3 region has 15 residues. Germline V gene data show CDR1 as LNHNV and CDR2 as YYDKDF (reference sequence). CDR3 loop: CATSRDDGSSYEQYF. DNA of the CDR3: TGTGCCACCAGCAGAGACGACGGGAGCTCCTACGAGCAGTACTTC.

V gene TRBV7-8 combines with J gene TRBJ2-7; 10 bases line up with TRBD1. With 5 bases clipped from V and 1 base from J, the junction kept 5 bases outside the gene matches. The germline CDR1 and CDR2 sequences are SGHVS and FQNEAQ. This CDR3 region has 15 residues. The CDR3 DNA follows: TGTGCCAGCAGCCCGAGGACAGGGGGTTCCTACGAGCAGTACTTC. Its translation is CASSPRTGGSYEQYF.

This clone was recorded only once. The V and J genes are TRBV10-3 and TRBJ1-1; D gene uncertain. Germline V gives CDR1 ENHRY, CDR2 SYGVKD. V was cut by 11 bases and J by 7 bases, with 11 bases left in between. The CDR3 runs 10 residues. The DNA for the CDR3 is TGTGCCCCTCGTGAGGGTGAAGCTTTCTTT. The encoded protein is CAPREGEAFF.

The genes are TRBV5-1 and TRBJ2-1; tentatively, D is TRBD2 (5 bases). The CDR3 is 15 residues long. Germline V gives CDR1 SGHRS, CDR2 YFSETQ. Trimming stripped 2 bases from V and 5 bases from J, with 14 bases between. Here the CDR3 reads CASSFSSFTNNEQFF. CDR3 sequence (DNA): TGCGCCAGCAGCTTTTCTAGCTTTACCAACAATGAGCAGTTCTTC.

This rearrangement joins TRBV13 to TRBJ2-1, with D unclear. This CDR3 spans 15 amino acids. The V and J ends lost 2 bases and 4 bases respectively, with 12 bases between them. CDR1 PRHDT and CDR2 FYEKMQ come from the germline V gene (reference sequence). The CDR3 protein is CASSLRSSVYNEQFF. The CDR3 DNA follows: TGTGCCAGCAGCTTAAGGAGCTCGGTTTACAATGAGCAGTTCTTC.

This sequence joins TRBV10-3 and TRBJ1-6; possible D gene TRBD1, 6 bases. Per germline, CDR1 ENHRY and CDR2 SYGVKD. Deletions cut 0 bases from V and 8 bases from J, with 11 bases between. This CDR3 region has 15 residues. The CDR3 DNA sequence: TGTGCCATCAGTGAGTCGGCAGGGGACGATTCACCCCTCCACTTT. The encoded protein is CAISESAGDDSPLHF.

The rearrangement uses TRBV5-1 and TRBJ2-3; D remains unclear. In germline, CDR1 is SGHRS, CDR2 YFSETQ. The CDR3 consists of 11 residues. V lost 4 bases and J 4 bases, leaving 4 bases between the germline ends. CDR3 protein: CASSRADTQYF. DNA of the CDR3: TGCGCCAGCAGCCGGGCAGATACGCAGTATTTT.

This clone was seen once. This chain connects TRBV7-6 to TRBJ2-1; TRBD1 aligns across 7 bases. J gave up 6 bases and V 5 bases, and 13 bases lay outside the gene matches. CDR1 is SGHVS, CDR2 FNYEAQ, per germline. This CDR3 comprises 16 residues. CDR3 protein: CASSPPDRTIGNEQFF. The CDR3 DNA sequence: TGTGCCAGCAGCCCCCCGGACAGGACCATTGGCAATGAGCAGTTCTTC.

This CDR3 is CASSRHRGQFF. The DNA for the CDR3 is TGTGCCAGCAGCCGACACCGGGGGCAGTTCTTC. The chain links TRBV4-2 to TRBJ2-1; D may be TRBD2 (5 bases). Between the trimmed V and J ends, which lost 4 bases and 12 bases, there was a span of 10 bases. Germline V CDR1 and CDR2: LGHNA, YNFKEQ. The CDR3 is 11 amino acids.

This clone was picked up a small number of times. The V call is TRBV19, the J call TRBJ2-1, with a possible D match to TRBD2 (5 bases). CDR3 size: 15 residues. Per the germline V gene, CDR1 is LNHDA and CDR2 is SQIVND (reference sequence). Trimming took 7 bases from V and 7 from J, leaving 20 bases between them. DNA of the CDR3: TGTGCCAGTACCCCCGGCCGCGGAACGGGAAATGAGCAGTTCTTC. This gives the protein CASTPGRGTGNEQFF.

The chain uses TRBV7-9 and TRBJ2-7, with 9 positions matching TRBD2. CDR1 is SEHNR and CDR2 is FQNEAQ in the germline V gene (reference sequence). The CDR3 is 14 amino acids. V lost 3 bases, J lost 2 bases, and 2 bases stayed unmatched. The CDR3 nucleotides read TGTGCCAGCAGCTTTAGCGGGAGCGCCTACGAGCAGTACTTC. It yields the protein CASSFSGSAYEQYF. The variable domain in full, completed from reference TRBV7-9 and TRBJ2-7, reads DTGVSQNPRHKITKRGQNVTFRCDPISEHNRLYWYRQTLGQGPEFLTYFQNEAQLEKSRLLSDRFSAERPKGSFSTLEIQRTEQGDSAMYLCASSFSGSAYEQYFGPGTRLTVT.